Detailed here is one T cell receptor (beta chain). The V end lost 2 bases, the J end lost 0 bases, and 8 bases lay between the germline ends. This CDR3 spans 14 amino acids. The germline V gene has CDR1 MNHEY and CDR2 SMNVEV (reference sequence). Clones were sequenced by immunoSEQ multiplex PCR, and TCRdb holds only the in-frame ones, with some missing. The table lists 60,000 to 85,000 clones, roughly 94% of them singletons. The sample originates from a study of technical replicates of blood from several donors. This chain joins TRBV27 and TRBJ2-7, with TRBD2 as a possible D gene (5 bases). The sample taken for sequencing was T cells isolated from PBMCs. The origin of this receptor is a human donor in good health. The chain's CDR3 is CASSLRLNSYEQYF. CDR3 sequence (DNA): TGTGCCAGCAGTTTAAGACTAAACTCCTACGAGCAGTACTTC.